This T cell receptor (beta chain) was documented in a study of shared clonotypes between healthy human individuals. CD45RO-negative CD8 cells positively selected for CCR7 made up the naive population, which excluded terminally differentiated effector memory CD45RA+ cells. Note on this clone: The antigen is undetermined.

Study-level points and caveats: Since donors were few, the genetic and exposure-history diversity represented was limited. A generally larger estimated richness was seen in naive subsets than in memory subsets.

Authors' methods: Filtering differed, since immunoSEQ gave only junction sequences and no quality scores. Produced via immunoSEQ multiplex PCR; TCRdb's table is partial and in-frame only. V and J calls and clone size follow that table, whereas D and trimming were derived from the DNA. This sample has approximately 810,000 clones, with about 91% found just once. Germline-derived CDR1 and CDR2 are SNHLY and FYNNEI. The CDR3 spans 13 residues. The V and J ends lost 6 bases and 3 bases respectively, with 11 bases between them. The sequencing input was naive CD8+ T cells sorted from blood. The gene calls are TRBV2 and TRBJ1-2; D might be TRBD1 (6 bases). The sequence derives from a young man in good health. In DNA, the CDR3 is TGTGCCAGCAGGGGGGGCGCGCACTATGGCTACACCTTC. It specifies CASRGGAHYGYTF.